The 31 T cell receptor beta chains below come from one sample, sequenced in a study of T-cell reconstitution after alpha-beta-depleted transplantation in children. As it was prepared, the TCRbeta library received unique molecular identifiers. Each CDR3 protein gets one entry after TCRdb re-called the PCR reads with MiXCR. Of about 980,000 distinct CDR3 sequences listed, about 31% are singletons. The sequencing here drew on PBMCs, mostly from graft donor cells, taken 360 days after TCRalphabeta/CD19-depleted stem cell transplant. The source is a boy in the first two years of life who had a stem cell transplant for SCID, so the T cells may come from the graft donor.

This clonotype occurred a few times. This chain connects TRBV4-1 to TRBJ2-1, with 7 positions matching TRBD2. Germline V gene sequence: CDR1 MGHRA, CDR2 YSYEKL. V gave up 6 bases and J gave up 0 bases; unmatched junction bases: 8. The CDR3 runs to 16 residues. CDR3 DNA sequence: TGCGCCAGCAGTAAAAGCGGGGCCTACTCCTACAATGAGCAGTTCTTC. Translated: CASSKSGAYSYNEQFF.

The rearrangement joins TRBV10-3 to TRBJ2-3; a possible D gene is TRBD2 (6 bases). The CDR3 consists of 17 residues. The V end lost 4 bases, the J end lost 0 bases, and 17 bases lay between the germline ends. CDR1 and CDR2 from the germline V gene are ENHRY and SYGVKD. This chain's CDR3 is CAISGGLEVGSTDTQYF. CDR3 nucleotides: TGTGCCATCAGTGGGGGACTTGAGGTCGGCAGCACAGATACGCAGTATTTT.

The chain has TRBV6-2 or TRBV6-3 and TRBJ2-1; D tentatively fits TRBD1 or TRBD2 (5 bases each). CDR3 length: 14 residues. Trimming shortened V by 0 bases and J by 9 bases, and 12 bases separated the two germline ends. Germline V gene lookup returns CDR1 MNHEY and CDR2 SVGEGT. CDR3 nucleotide sequence: TGTGCCAGCAGTTACTCGAGAGGGGTGGGTGAGCAGTTCTTC. Translated, it gives CASSYSRGVGEQFF.

This clonotype came up once. The rearrangement joins TRBV15 to TRBJ2-2; maybe TRBD2 (5 bases). This CDR3 has 15 amino acids. V lost 3 bases, J lost 5 bases, and 13 bases lay in between. Germline V gene lookup returns CDR1 LNHNV and CDR2 YYDKDF (reference sequence). The CDR3 loop reads CATSSSLRGTGELFF. The CDR3 DNA is TGTGCCACCAGCAGCAGCCTACGGGGAACCGGGGAGCTGTTTTTT.

This clonotype occurred many times. The CDR3 sequence: CSVVAGVDTQYF. The CDR3 region has the DNA TGCAGCGTTGTCGCGGGGGTTGATACGCAGTATTTT. The V and J genes are TRBV29-1 and TRBJ2-3; 7 bases match TRBD2. J gave up 6 bases and V 4 bases, and 4 bases lay outside the gene matches. Germline CDR1 is SQVTM and CDR2 is ANQGSEA. This CDR3 is 12 amino acids long.

V usage is TRBV4-1 and J usage is TRBJ2-5; a weak D match, TRBD2 (6 bases). This CDR3 has 15 amino acids. Per germline, CDR1 MGHRA and CDR2 YSYEKL. Deletions cut 0 bases from V and 5 bases from J, with 13 bases between. This CDR3 reads CASSQEGKGRETQYF. As DNA, the CDR3 is TGCGCCAGCAGCCAAGAAGGAAAGGGGAGGGAGACCCAGTACTTC.

There are a few counts of this clonotype. This chain connects TRBV10-3 to TRBJ1-1; possible D gene TRBD1, 5 bases. CDR3 length: 14 amino acids. The V end was cut by 0 bases, the J end by 3 bases, with 8 bases between. From germline, CDR1 is ENHRY and CDR2 SYGVKD. CDR3 DNA sequence: TGTGCCATCAGTGAGTCGGGGGATCACACTGAAGCTTTCTTT. It specifies CAISESGDHTEAFF.

There are a few counts of this clonotype. The genes are TRBV27 and TRBJ1-1, with TRBD1 identical over 10 bases. CDR1 MNHEY and CDR2 SMNVEV come from the germline V gene (reference sequence). V dropped 6 bases and J dropped 5; count of bases not matched to a gene: 3. This CDR3 has 13 amino acids. CDR3 loop: CASRDRGATEAFF. CDR3 coding DNA: TGTGCCAGCAGGGACAGGGGGGCGACTGAAGCTTTCTTT.

The gene calls are TRBV5-5 and TRBJ1-1, with 7 bases matching TRBD1. J gave up 7 bases and V 2 bases, and 5 bases lay outside the gene matches. This CDR3 has 13 amino acids. Looked up from germline, CDR1 is SGHKS and CDR2 is YYEKEE (reference sequence). CDR3: CASSFNRGGEAFF. The DNA of the CDR3 is TGTGCCAGCAGCTTCAACAGGGGCGGTGAAGCTTTCTTT.

The table lists this clonotype with many counts. The rearrangement joins TRBV7-2 to TRBJ2-3, with 7 bases matching TRBD2. The CDR3 covers 15 residues. Germline CDR1 reads SGHTA; CDR2 reads FQGNSA. The J segment lost 0 bases and the V segment lost 1 base, leaving 1 base of the junction unmatched. CDR3 sequence (DNA): TGTGCCAGCAGCTTAGTGCGGGGGAGCACAGATACGCAGTATTTT. Its protein product is CASSLVRGSTDTQYF.

This clonotype has only a few counts. V is TRBV29-1 and J is TRBJ2-2; 7 bases are a match to TRBD1. The J segment lost 0 bases and the V segment lost 6 bases, leaving 4 bases of the junction unmatched. The CDR3 sequence is 14 residues long. Germline CDR1 reads SQVTM; CDR2 reads ANQGSEA. CDR3 amino acids: CSVRDRTNTGELFF. DNA for the CDR3: TGCAGCGTCCGGGACAGAACGAACACCGGGGAGCTGTTTTTT.

The V gene is TRBV12-3 or TRBV12-4, the J gene TRBJ1-1; no definite D call. The CDR3 runs 15 residues. The germline V and J ends were trimmed by 7 bases and 1 base, with 16 bases remaining between them. This chain's CDR3 is CASISGGVWNTEAFF. The CDR3 DNA reads TGTGCCAGCATCTCGGGTGGGGTATGGAACACTGAAGCTTTCTTT.

This clonotype appeared once. V is TRBV6-2 or TRBV6-3 and J is TRBJ2-5; D may correspond to TRBD1 or TRBD2 (5 bases each). Germline V lookup: CDR1 MNHEY, CDR2 SVGEGT. The CDR3 has 17 residues. The V gene lost 2 bases and the J gene lost 2 bases, with 18 bases spanning the gap. The CDR3 bases are TGTGCCAGCAGTTACGGGCCGGGGCAGAAAAAACAAGAGACCCAGTACTTC. Its protein product is CASSYGPGQKKQETQYF.

V is TRBV12-3 or TRBV12-4 and J is TRBJ1-3; weak D call: TRBD1 (5 bases). The germline V and J ends were trimmed by 9 bases and 4 bases, with 19 bases remaining between them. The CDR3 is made up of 15 amino acids. In DNA form, the CDR3 reads TGTGCCAGTCGACCCCGGGGGAAAGAGGGAAACACCATATATTTT. It encodes CASRPRGKEGNTIYF.

The chain has TRBV6-5 and TRBJ2-7; D tentatively fits TRBD1 or TRBD2 (5 bases each). Trimming pared 2 bases from V and 5 bases from J, leaving 13 bases between. CDR1 is MNHEY and CDR2 is SVGAGI in the germline V gene. There are 14 residues in the CDR3. Written as DNA, the CDR3 is TGTGCCAGCAGTTACCCGGGGCGCTTGGACGAGCAGTACTTC. Residues: CASSYPGRLDEQYF.

V and J are TRBV28 and TRBJ1-5; maybe TRBD1 (6 bases). Per germline, CDR1 MDHEN and CDR2 SYDVKM. With 6 bases removed from V and 3 bases from J, the gap between germline ends came to 9 bases. This CDR3 region has 13 residues. CDR3 DNA: TGTGCCAGCAGACAGGGAAACAATCAGCCCCAGCATTTT. Amino acid sequence: CASRQGNNQPQHF.

This clonotype has at least ten counts. The chain carries TRBV15 and TRBJ2-5; D call uncertain. V lost 0 bases and J 5 bases, leaving 7 bases between the germline ends. This CDR3 has 13 amino acids. Germline loops: CDR1 LNHNV, CDR2 YYDKDF (reference sequence). CDR3 residues: CATSRDLGETQYF. The CDR3 DNA is TGTGCCACCAGCAGAGATTTAGGGGAGACCCAGTACTTC.

This clonotype was found a few times. V gene TRBV12-5 combines with J gene TRBJ2-3; no reliable D call. Deletions cut 5 bases from V and 6 bases from J, with 18 bases between. The CDR3 is 15 residues long. Looked up from germline, CDR1 is LGHNT and CDR2 is FRNRAP. Here the CDR3 reads CASGPRAEAQDTQYF. Here the CDR3 DNA reads TGTGCTAGTGGTCCCCGGGCGGAAGCACAGGATACGCAGTATTTT.

The CDR3: CASSSRPGEARNTIYF. CDR3 bases: TGTGCCAGCTCATCACGCCCCGGAGAAGCACGAAACACCATATATTTT. This chain uses TRBV18 with TRBJ1-3; D is unresolved. The CDR3 has 16 amino acids. V was clipped by 5 bases and J by 5 bases, with 19 bases between them. Germline V gives CDR1 KGHSH, CDR2 LQKENI.

The V gene is TRBV4-1, the J gene TRBJ2-6, with 8 bases lining up with TRBD1. The germline gives CDR1 MGHRA, CDR2 YSYEKL. This CDR3 region has 17 residues. The junction had 8 bases not matched to a gene; V was cut back by 3 bases and J by 4 bases. The CDR3 DNA reads TGCGCCAGCAGCCAGGCGGACAGGGCCAAGGGGGCCAACGTCCTGACTTTC. This encodes CASSQADRAKGANVLTF.

The rearrangement uses TRBV5-1 and TRBJ2-1, with 10 bases fitting TRBD2. The V gene's germline CDR1 is SGHRS and CDR2 YFSETQ. The CDR3 is 15 amino acids. Germline trimming cut 0 bases from V and 9 bases from J; bases unmatched to any gene: 6. The CDR3 DNA follows: TGCGCCAGCAGCTTGGAAGCTAGCGGGGGTACTGAGCAGTTCTTC. Encoded protein: CASSLEASGGTEQFF. Full variable domain (missing parts from reference TRBV5-1 and TRBJ2-1): KAGVTQTPRYLIKTRGQQVTLSCSPISGHRSVSWYQQTPGQGLQFLFEYFSETQRNKGNFPGRFSGRQFSNSRSEMNVSTLELGDSALYLCASSLEASGGTEQFFGPGTRLTVL.

The CDR3 reads CASREDRASGTEAFF. CDR3 DNA: TGTGCCAGCAGGGAGGACCGGGCCTCGGGAACTGAAGCTTTCTTT. V usage is TRBV6-1 and J usage is TRBJ1-1, with D unresolved. The germline gives CDR1 MNHNS, CDR2 SASEGT. CDR3 length: 15 amino acids. Trimming removed 6 bases from V and 5 bases from J, with 19 bases in between.

In this sample, this clonotype turned up a few times. The rearrangement uses TRBV5-1 and TRBJ1-1; 8 nucleotides line up with TRBD1. Trimming took 2 bases from V and 1 from J; bases not matched to a gene: 7. Germline V gene sequence: CDR1 SGHRS, CDR2 YFSETQ. The CDR3 totals 16 residues. The CDR3 nucleotides read TGCGCCAGCAGCTTTGGGCAGGGGGCGACGAACACTGAAGCTTTCTTT. Its protein is CASSFGQGATNTEAFF.

This clonotype was observed a handful of times. This sequence joins TRBV20-1 and TRBJ1-1; 8 bases map to TRBD1. From germline, CDR1 is DFQATT and CDR2 SNEGSKA (reference sequence). V lost 6 bases and J lost 1; bases outside the gene matches: 4. The CDR3 runs to 13 residues. In DNA, the CDR3 is TGCAGTGCAACGACAGGGGAGAACACTGAAGCTTTCTTT. Amino acids: CSATTGENTEAFF.

The chain recombines TRBV12-3 or TRBV12-4 with TRBJ2-2, with D perhaps TRBD1 (5 bases). Between the trimmed V and J ends, which lost 10 bases and 0 bases, there was a span of 12 bases. The length of the CDR3 is 14 residues. The CDR3 is CATRRVTNTGELFF. CDR3 bases: TGTGCCACCCGCAGGGTAACGAACACCGGGGAGCTGTTTTTT.

This clonotype was detected only a few times. The CDR3: CATSDPRWTNEQYF. The CDR3, as DNA: TGTGCCACCAGTGACCCAAGGTGGACCAACGAGCAGTACTTC. This rearrangement joins TRBV24-1 to TRBJ2-7; the D is unclear. Trimming shortened V by 4 bases and J by 5 bases, and 14 bases separated the two germline ends. Germline CDR1 and CDR2: KGHDR and SFDVKD. The length of the CDR3 is 14 residues.

The rearrangement links TRBV10-3 to TRBJ2-1; D unclear. The CDR3 contains 18 residues. V was clipped by 0 bases and J by 0 bases, with 15 bases between them. From germline, CDR1 is ENHRY and CDR2 SYGVKD. CDR3 amino acids: CAISESGVGGPSYNEQFF. The CDR3 nucleotides are TGTGCCATCAGTGAGTCTGGTGTCGGCGGTCCCTCCTACAATGAGCAGTTCTTC.

The genes are TRBV5-6 and TRBJ2-5; D unresolved. The V and J ends lost 2 bases and 8 bases respectively, with 10 bases between them. Germline V CDR1 and CDR2: SGHDT, YYEEEE. The CDR3 extends over 12 amino acids. CDR3 loop: CASSFLVDTQYF. The CDR3 nucleotides read TGTGCCAGCAGCTTTTTAGTGGACACCCAGTACTTC.

The chain joins TRBV2 to TRBJ2-7, with 9 bases matching TRBD1. Germline values: CDR1 SNHLY, CDR2 FYNNEI. CDR3 length: 14 residues. J was trimmed by 0 bases and V by 7 bases; bases with no gene match: 4. The CDR3 is CASTWTGVSYEQYF. The CDR3 DNA sequence: TGTGCCAGCACCTGGACAGGGGTCTCCTACGAGCAGTACTTC.

The chain couples TRBV20-1 to TRBJ2-3; D gene uncertain. Germline V gives CDR1 DFQATT, CDR2 SNEGSKA (reference sequence). V was shortened by 1 base and J by 3 bases, with 8 bases between the two germline ends. The CDR3 length is 13 residues. CDR3 sequence reads: CSARGLVTDTQYF. The DNA for the CDR3 is TGCAGTGCTAGAGGGCTAGTGACAGATACGCAGTATTTT.

This rearrangement joins TRBV4-2 to TRBJ2-5, with a tentative D call TRBD2 (7 bases). CDR1 and CDR2 (germline): LGHNA, YNFKEQ. Trimming took 4 bases from V and 5 from J, leaving 23 bases between them. The CDR3 runs to 17 residues. The CDR3 DNA follows: TGTGCCAGCAGCCCGACTGCCCAGAGGGGGGGCCGGGAGACCCAGTACTTC. Its translation is CASSPTAQRGGRETQYF.